This record looks at one T cell receptor (beta chain) sequence and its context. The antigen remains unidentified. CDR3 size: 15 residues. From germline, CDR1 is SEHNR and CDR2 FQNEAQ (reference sequence). V gave up 4 bases and J gave up 5 bases, with 15 bases separating them. Method: immunoSEQ multiplex PCR; TCRdb's copy keeps in-frame clones and lacks some. The profile shows more than 35,000 clones, 83% of them singletons. This record belongs to a study of T cell responses to AZD1222 COVID-19 vaccine. Study findings and constraints: Females outnumbered males among donors, who were mostly white British; clonal diversity was possibly underestimated. Vaccine-associated CD4 TCRs spanned spike, dominant at 160-218 and 743-854. None of the repertoires were sampled until the peak T cell response had passed.

V is TRBV7-9 and J is TRBJ1-5; D gene uncertain. Sequencing was performed on peripheral blood, taken on day 0 of AZD1222 vaccination. This clonotype originated in an adult in good health. CDR3 loop: CASSSDGEWDQPQHF. DNA for the CDR3: TGTGCCAGCAGCTCCGACGGGGAATGGGATCAGCCCCAGCATTTT.